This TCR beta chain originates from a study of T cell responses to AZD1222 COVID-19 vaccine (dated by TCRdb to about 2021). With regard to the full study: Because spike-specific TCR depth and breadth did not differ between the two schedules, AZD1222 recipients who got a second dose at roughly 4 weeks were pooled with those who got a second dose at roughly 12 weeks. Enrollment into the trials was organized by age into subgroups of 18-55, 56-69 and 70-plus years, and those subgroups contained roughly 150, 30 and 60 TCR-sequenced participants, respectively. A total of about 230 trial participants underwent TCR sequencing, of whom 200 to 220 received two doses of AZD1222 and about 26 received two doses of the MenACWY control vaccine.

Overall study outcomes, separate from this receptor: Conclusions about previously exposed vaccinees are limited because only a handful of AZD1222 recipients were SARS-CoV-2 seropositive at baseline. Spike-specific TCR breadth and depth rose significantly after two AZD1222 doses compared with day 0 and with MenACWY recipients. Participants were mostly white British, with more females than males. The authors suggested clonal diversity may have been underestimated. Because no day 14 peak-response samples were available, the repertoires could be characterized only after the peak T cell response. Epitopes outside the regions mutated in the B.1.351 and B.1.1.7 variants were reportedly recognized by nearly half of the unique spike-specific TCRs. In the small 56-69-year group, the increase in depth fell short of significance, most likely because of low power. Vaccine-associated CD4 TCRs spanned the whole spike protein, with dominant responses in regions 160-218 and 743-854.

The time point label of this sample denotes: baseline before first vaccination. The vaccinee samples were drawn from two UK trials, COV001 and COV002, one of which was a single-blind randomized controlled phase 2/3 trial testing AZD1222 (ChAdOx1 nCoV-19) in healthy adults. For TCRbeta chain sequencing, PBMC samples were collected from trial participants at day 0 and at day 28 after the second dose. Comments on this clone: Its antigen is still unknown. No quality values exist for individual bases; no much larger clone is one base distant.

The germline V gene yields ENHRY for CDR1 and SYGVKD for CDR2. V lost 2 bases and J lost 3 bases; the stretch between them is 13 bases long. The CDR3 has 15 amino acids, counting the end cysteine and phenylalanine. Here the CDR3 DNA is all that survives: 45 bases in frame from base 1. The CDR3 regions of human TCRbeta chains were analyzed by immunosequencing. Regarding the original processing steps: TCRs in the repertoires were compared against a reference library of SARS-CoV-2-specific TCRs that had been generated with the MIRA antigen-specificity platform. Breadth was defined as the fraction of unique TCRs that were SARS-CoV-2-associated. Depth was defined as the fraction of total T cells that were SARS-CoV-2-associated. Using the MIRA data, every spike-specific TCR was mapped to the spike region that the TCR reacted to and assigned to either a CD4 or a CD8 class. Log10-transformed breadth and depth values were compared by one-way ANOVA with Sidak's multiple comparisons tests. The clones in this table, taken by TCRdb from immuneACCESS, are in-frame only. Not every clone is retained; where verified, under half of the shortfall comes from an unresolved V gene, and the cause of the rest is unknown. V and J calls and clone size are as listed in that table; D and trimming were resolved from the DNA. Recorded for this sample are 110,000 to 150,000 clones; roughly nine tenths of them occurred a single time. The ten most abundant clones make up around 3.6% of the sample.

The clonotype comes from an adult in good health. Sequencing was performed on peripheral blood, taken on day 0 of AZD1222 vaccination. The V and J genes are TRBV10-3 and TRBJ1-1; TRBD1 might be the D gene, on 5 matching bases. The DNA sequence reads TGTGCCATCAGTGAGGTCAGGGTGGGACACACTGAAGCTTTCTTT. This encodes CAISEVRVGHTEAFF.